The 29 T cell receptor beta chains given below trace back to one sample, sequenced in a study of radiotherapy plus CTLA-4 blockade in lung cancer. Repertoires were generated with immunoSEQ multiplex PCR, while TCRdb's copy carries only in-frame clones and drops some. The repertoire holds approximately 19,000 clones, 86% seen once, with 23% in the top ten. The starting material was peripheral blood, obtained from a patient treated with radiotherapy plus ipilimumab. These TCRs come from a human donor with non-small cell lung cancer whose response to radiotherapy plus ipilimumab could not be evaluated.

V gene TRBV29-1 combines with J gene TRBJ2-5, with D hard to call. CDR1 is SQVTM and CDR2 is ANQGSEA in the germline V gene. The CDR3 spans 13 residues. Trimming stripped 2 bases from V and 0 bases from J, with 7 bases between. CDR3 DNA sequence: TGCAGCGTTGAATTGCAGTACCAAGAGACCCAGTACTTC. Its protein is CSVELQYQETQYF.

The chain employs TRBV13 and TRBJ1-1, with 8 bases matching TRBD1. After removal of 4 bases from V and 1 base from J, the junction contained 2 bases not matched to a gene. Germline V CDR1 and CDR2: PRHDT, FYEKMQ (reference sequence). CDR3 length: 14 residues. In nucleotides, the CDR3 is TGTGCCAGCAGCTCGACAGGGGCGAACACTGAAGCTTTCTTT. Amino acid sequence: CASSSTGANTEAFF.

This chain links TRBV5-6 with TRBJ2-4; tentatively, D is TRBD2 (7 bases). CDR3 length: 15 residues. The germline CDR1 and CDR2 sequences are SGHDT and YYEEEE. V was shortened by 1 base and J by 6 bases, with 14 bases between the two germline ends. CDR3 nucleotide sequence: TGTGCCAGCAGCTTGCGGGGGGCTAACGGAAACATTCAGTACTTC. Translation: CASSLRGANGNIQYF.

The chain couples TRBV5-1 to TRBJ2-1; the match to TRBD2 covers 9 bases. The CDR3 is made up of 17 amino acids. V dropped 0 bases and J dropped 4; count of bases not matched to a gene: 8. The germline V gene encodes CDR1 SGHRS and CDR2 YFSETQ. CDR3 in amino acids: CASSLEGSGSGYNEQFF. In DNA, the CDR3 is TGCGCCAGCAGCTTGGAGGGTAGCGGGAGCGGTTACAATGAGCAGTTCTTC.

This sequence joins TRBV6-1 and TRBJ1-2; TRBD1 aligns across 8 bases. Looked up from germline, CDR1 is MNHNS and CDR2 is SASEGT. The trim removed 6 bases at V and 2 bases at J, leaving 2 bases unmatched. The CDR3 runs 13 residues. The CDR3 nucleotides read TGTGCCAGCAGGGACAGGGCCAACTATGGCTACACCTTC. This sequence encodes CASRDRANYGYTF.

This sequence joins TRBV29-1 and TRBJ2-5; TRBD1 might be the D (5 bases). Germline CDR1 is SQVTM and CDR2 is ANQGSEA. The CDR3 totals 13 residues. V dropped 1 base and J dropped 5 bases, with 11 bases sitting between them. CDR3 in DNA: TGCAGCGTTGAAGGGGGCGGCCGGGAGACCCAGTACTTC. As protein: CSVEGGGRETQYF. The full variable domain, rest sourced from reference TRBV29-1 and TRBJ2-5, is SAVISQKPSRDICQRGTSLTIQCQVDSQVTMMFWYRQQPGQSLTLIATANQGSEATYESGFVIDKFPISRPNLTFSTLTVSNMSPEDSSIYLCSVEGGGRETQYFGPGTRLLVL.

This chain links TRBV6-6 with TRBJ1-4; 7 bases map to TRBD1. V lost 4 bases, J lost 12 bases, and 14 bases stayed unmatched. The CDR3 is made up of 15 amino acids. CDR1 and CDR2 (germline): MNHNY, SVGAGI (reference sequence). CDR3 DNA: TGTGCCAGCAGTTTACCAGGGGGAAAAAATACCCAACTGTTTTTT. Residues: CASSLPGGKNTQLFF.

The chain links TRBV9 to TRBJ2-7, with 7 bases aligning to TRBD2. In germline, CDR1 is SGDLS, CDR2 YYNGEE. Losses at the gene ends were 0 bases for V and 0 bases for J; bases not matched to a gene: 3. The length of the CDR3 is 15 residues. Here the CDR3 reads CASSVGGGGSYEQYF. The CDR3 DNA follows: TGTGCCAGCAGCGTAGGCGGGGGAGGCTCCTACGAGCAGTACTTC.

This chain joins TRBV7-2 and TRBJ1-5; D is undetermined. V gave up 3 bases and J gave up 4 bases, with 7 bases separating them. Germline V lookup: CDR1 SGHTA, CDR2 FQGNSA. This CDR3 spans 13 amino acids. CDR3 loop: CASSLTRNQPQHF. CDR3 nucleotide sequence: TGTGCCAGCAGCTTGACTCGAAATCAGCCCCAGCATTTT.

This chain connects TRBV6-5 to TRBJ2-7; TRBD1 agrees at 8 bases. V dropped 6 bases and J dropped 3; count of bases not matched to a gene: 7. The CDR3 loop spans 14 amino acids. CDR1 is MNHEY, CDR2 SVGAGI, per germline. CDR3 in DNA: TGTGCCAGCAGACCCGGGACAGGAGGCTACGAGCAGTACTTC. Amino acid sequence: CASRPGTGGYEQYF.

V is TRBV18 and J is TRBJ2-3; unclear D gene. This CDR3 region has 20 residues. Trimming removed 1 base from V and 1 base from J, with 24 bases in between. Germline V gives CDR1 KGHSH, CDR2 LQKENI. The CDR3 spells CASSPRVSYTLSPGTDTQYF. The DNA for the CDR3 is TGTGCCAGCTCACCACGCGTCAGCTACACCCTTAGCCCAGGCACAGATACGCAGTATTTT.

This chain connects TRBV5-1 to TRBJ1-6; D is possibly TRBD1 (5 bases). In germline, CDR1 is SGHRS, CDR2 YFSETQ. The V end lost 4 bases, the J end lost 7 bases, and 12 bases lay between the germline ends. The CDR3 has 14 amino acids. DNA of the CDR3: TGCGCCAGCAGCCTAGGGGAGGAAAATTCACCCCTCCACTTT. Amino acid sequence: CASSLGEENSPLHF.

The chain combines TRBV6-1 with TRBJ2-7; 12 nucleotides agree with TRBD2. The CDR3 length is 15 residues. The ends lost 7 bases at V and 5 bases at J; junction bases unmatched: 9. CDR1 and CDR2 (germline): MNHNS, SASEGT. CDR3 sequence (DNA): TGTGCCAGCATTCGACTAGCGGGAGTATCCGACGAGCAGTACTTC. Translated: CASIRLAGVSDEQYF.

The genes are TRBV4-1 and TRBJ2-1; the D gene is possibly TRBD2 (6 bases). This CDR3 is 18 amino acids long. V lost 1 base and J 3 bases, leaving 19 bases between the germline ends. Looked up from germline, CDR1 is MGHRA and CDR2 is YSYEKL. The CDR3 region has the DNA TGCGCCAGCAGCCAAGTGACGGGAGATAGGTTGATCTACAATGAGCAGTTCTTC. Amino acid sequence: CASSQVTGDRLIYNEQFF.

The chain uses TRBV7-8 and TRBJ2-7; 10 bases align to TRBD2. Germline-derived CDR1 and CDR2 are SGHVS and FQNEAQ. V dropped 5 bases and J dropped 5; count of bases not matched to a gene: 18. CDR3 size: 18 residues. In DNA, the CDR3 is TGTGCCAGCAGCCCCCGGATAGCGGGAGGCCGCAACAAAAACGAGCAGTACTTC. Translating it yields CASSPRIAGGRNKNEQYF.

This sequence joins TRBV28 and TRBJ2-4, with D perhaps matching TRBD2 (5 bases). This CDR3 is built from 15 residues. Trimming pared 6 bases from V and 5 bases from J, leaving 17 bases between. Germline values: CDR1 MDHEN, CDR2 SYDVKM. CDR3 protein: CASSHPRSGENIQYF. In DNA, the CDR3 is TGTGCCAGCAGCCATCCACGAAGCGGTGAAAACATTCAGTACTTC.

The genes are TRBV10-1 and TRBJ1-2, with D unclear. The CDR3 has 13 amino acids. With 0 bases removed from V and 3 bases from J, the gap between germline ends came to 5 bases. Germline V CDR1 and CDR2: WNHNN, SYGVQD (reference sequence). CDR3: CASSESADYGYTF. The CDR3 DNA follows: TGCGCCAGCAGTGAGTCGGCAGACTATGGCTACACCTTC.

This clone was detected once. The chain links TRBV18 to TRBJ1-5; D is possibly TRBD1 (5 bases). Germline V gene data show CDR1 as KGHSH and CDR2 as LQKENI. The ends were cut back, 6 bases at V and 4 bases at J, with 10 bases in the middle. There are 13 residues in the CDR3. The DNA of the CDR3 is TGTGCCAGCTCCCTCCCAGGGAATCAGCCCCAGCATTTT. Protein: CASSLPGNQPQHF.

V usage is TRBV25-1 and J usage is TRBJ2-3; D possibly corresponds to TRBD1 (5 bases). Germline CDR1 and CDR2: MGHDK and SYGVNS. The length of the CDR3 is 14 residues. Trimming stripped 0 bases from V and 6 bases from J, with 10 bases between. CDR3 sequence reads: CASSEYSKGDTQYF. The CDR3 bases are TGTGCCAGCAGTGAATATAGTAAGGGGGATACGCAGTATTTT.

The CDR3 bases are TGTGCCAGCAGTGAAACCAGGGGATTGGAGACCCAGTACTTC. Translation gives CASSETRGLETQYF. This chain joins TRBV6-1 and TRBJ2-5, with D perhaps TRBD1 (6 bases). V was cut by 2 bases and J by 5 bases, with 12 bases left in between. The CDR3 covers 14 residues. From germline, CDR1 is MNHNS and CDR2 SASEGT.

This rearrangement joins TRBV27 to TRBJ2-7, with a possible D match to TRBD2 (7 bases). CDR1 and CDR2 (germline): MNHEY, SMNVEV (reference sequence). This CDR3 has 15 amino acids. V was clipped by 2 bases and J by 0 bases, with 11 bases between them. The CDR3 DNA reads as TGTGCCAGCAGTTTAGAGGGGGGGGTCTCCTACGAGCAGTACTTC. Its protein is CASSLEGGVSYEQYF.

This chain uses TRBV11-2 with TRBJ2-2; tentatively, D is TRBD2 (6 bases). Trimming took off 3 bases at V and 8 bases at J, with 16 bases between the two ends. This CDR3 has 15 amino acids. Germline CDR1 reads SGHAT; CDR2 reads FQNNGV. The CDR3, as DNA: TGTGCCAGCAGCTTGAGGGACTCCAATGGTGGGGAGCTGTTTTTT. It codes for CASSLRDSNGGELFF.

The chain has TRBV5-1 and TRBJ2-1, with TRBD2 as a possible D gene (6 bases). The germline V and J ends were trimmed by 3 bases and 4 bases, with 11 bases remaining between them. From germline, CDR1 is SGHRS and CDR2 YFSETQ. The CDR3 is made up of 14 amino acids. The CDR3 is CASSYGGGYNEQFF. DNA of the CDR3: TGCGCCAGCAGCTACGGGGGTGGTTACAATGAGCAGTTCTTC.

Only one count was recorded for this clone. The chain employs TRBV28 and TRBJ2-3, with 9 bases that match TRBD1. This CDR3 has 18 residues. CDR1 and CDR2 (germline): MDHEN, SYDVKM. V trimming: 4 bases; J trimming: 1 base; junction bases outside the gene matches: 12. The CDR3 coding sequence is TGTGCCAGCAGTTCTCTGGTGGGGGGGACAGGGCGCACAGATACGCAGTATTTT. This encodes CASSSLVGGTGRTDTQYF.

The V and J genes are TRBV5-1 and TRBJ1-1; 8 nucleotides match TRBD1. Germline CDR1 is SGHRS and CDR2 is YFSETQ. With V trimmed by 4 bases and J by 0 bases, 8 bases remained unmatched. This CDR3 has 16 amino acids. CDR3 residues: CASSAGGSRVNTEAFF. The CDR3, as DNA: TGCGCCAGCAGCGCAGGGGGCTCTCGGGTGAACACTGAAGCTTTCTTT.

This clone was seen just once. The V gene is TRBV6-1, the J gene TRBJ2-1, with D perhaps matching TRBD1 (5 bases). CDR1 and CDR2 (germline): MNHNS, SASEGT. The CDR3 totals 15 residues. Trimming stripped 5 bases from V and 0 bases from J, with 11 bases between. CDR3 amino acids: CASSPKRGSYNEQFF. The CDR3, as DNA: TGTGCCAGCAGTCCCAAAAGGGGCTCCTACAATGAGCAGTTCTTC.

V usage is TRBV5-6 and J usage is TRBJ1-5; D possibly corresponds to TRBD1 (5 bases). Germline V lookup: CDR1 SGHDT, CDR2 YYEEEE. V was trimmed by 1 base and J by 2 bases, leaving 13 bases between them. The length of the CDR3 is 16 residues. CDR3 DNA: TGTGCCAGCAGCTTGAGGGCAGGGCCAGGCAATCAGCCCCAGCATTTT. Protein sequence: CASSLRAGPGNQPQHF.

The chain links TRBV5-4 to TRBJ2-7, with TRBD1 identical over 7 bases. Germline assignment: CDR1 SGHNT and CDR2 YYREEE (reference sequence). This CDR3 contains 14 residues. Losses at the gene ends were 4 bases for V and 5 bases for J; bases not matched to a gene: 9. The CDR3 region is CASSALARGNEQYF. The CDR3, as DNA: TGTGCCAGCAGCGCGTTGGCCAGGGGGAACGAGCAGTACTTC.

This clone counts as medium-sized (0.01 to 0.1%). This rearrangement joins TRBV5-6 to TRBJ1-2; 9 bases are shared with TRBD1. V was pared by 1 base and J by 6 bases, with 4 bases of the junction left unmatched. The CDR3 consists of 14 residues. CDR1 and CDR2 from the germline V gene are SGHDT and YYEEEE. CDR3: CASSLSDRGHGYTF. Written as DNA, the CDR3 is TGTGCCAGCAGCTTGTCGGACAGGGGTCATGGCTACACCTTC.